This T cell receptor (beta chain) stems from a study of CD8+CD57+ T cells in acquired aplastic anemia. The sequenced patients had an expansion of CD8+CD57+ cells seen by flow cytometry. V lost 4 bases and J lost 3, with 14 bases in between. The CDR3 is made up of 14 amino acids. Germline V gives CDR1 SGHKS, CDR2 YYEKEE (reference sequence). Genomic DNA constituted the template upon which TCR beta VDJ and CDR3 profiling was performed. A single record per CDR3 protein comes from TCRdb applying MiXCR to the reads. Of fewer than 85,000 distinct CDR3 sequences listed, 55% to 75% are singletons. The chain is built from TRBV5-5 and TRBJ2-7; D possibly matches TRBD1 or TRBD2 (5 bases each). This TCR was recovered from a human donor with aplastic anemia. The sequenced sample was sorted CD4+, CD8+, or CD8+CD57+ T cells (not recorded which) from PBMCs. This chain's CDR3 is CASSPRDGHYEQYF. Here the CDR3 DNA reads TGTGCCAGCAGCCCGAGGGACGGACACTACGAGCAGTACTTC.